The 19 T cell receptor beta chains listed next were all sequenced from one sample in a study of regulatory T cells in long-lasting Graves disease. Researchers made TCR beta libraries by using iRepertoire HTBI primers and running Arm-PCR on CDR3 regions. TCRdb independently ran MiXCR on the multiplex PCR reads; one entry per CDR3 protein. The repertoire includes roughly 360,000 distinct CDR3 sequences, roughly 24% of them detected once, and 25% to 30% sits in the top ten. This sample's time point: persistent/refractory GD, antithyroid drugs over 5 years with positive TRAb. Extracted RNA from PBMCs served as the source of the TCR library. The sequencing used peripheral blood mononuclear cells (PBMCs), collected when the disease was refractory, from a patient treated with antithyroid drugs. These receptors all come from a middle-aged woman with Graves disease.

This clonotype has only a few counts. Relative to the germline gene, one junction end is altered; a read error may explain this. This chain's CDR3 is CASSLAVARDRGEEQYF. The CDR3, as DNA: TGTGCCAGCAGCTTAGCTGTGGCCCGGGACAGGGGAGAAGAGCAGTACTTC. This chain links TRBV12-3 or TRBV12-4 with TRBJ2-7; 10 bases are shared with TRBD1. The CDR3 is made up of 17 amino acids.

CDR3 in amino acids: CASSLAGGFSGETQYF. The CDR3 DNA sequence: TGTGCCAGCAGCTTAGCGGGAGGGTTCTCGGGAGAGACCCAGTACTTC. The V and J genes are TRBV7-9 and TRBJ2-5; 7 nucleotides match TRBD2. In germline, CDR1 is SEHNR, CDR2 FQNEAQ (reference sequence). This CDR3 contains 16 residues. V dropped 0 bases and J dropped 4; count of bases not matched to a gene: 8.

The gene calls are TRBV7-9 and TRBJ2-3; maybe TRBD1 (5 bases). The V gene lost 5 bases and the J gene lost 0 bases, with 12 bases spanning the gap. The CDR3 is 15 residues long. Germline CDR1 SEHNR, CDR2 FQNEAQ (reference sequence). Here the CDR3 reads CASSPRTTSTDTQYF. The CDR3 DNA reads TGTGCCAGCAGCCCTCGGACAACTAGCACAGATACGCAGTATTTT.

This clonotype was recorded at least ten times. V and J are TRBV28 and TRBJ1-2; D uncertain. The V end was cut by 2 bases, the J end by 4 bases, with 5 bases between. The CDR3 consists of 12 residues. Germline values: CDR1 MDHEN, CDR2 SYDVKM. The CDR3 DNA reads as TGTGCCAGCAGTTTAGTCCGCTATGGCTACACCTTC. Translating it yields CASSLVRYGYTF.

This clonotype was counted at least ten times. This chain joins TRBV12-3 or TRBV12-4 and TRBJ2-2; 14 bases map to TRBD2. V shed 5 bases, J shed 4 bases, and the junction held 9 bases outside the gene matches. The CDR3 length is 18 residues. The CDR3 nucleotides are TGTGCCAGCAGTACCGGGACTAGCGGGAGCGGATTCACCGGGGAGCTGTTTTTT. Amino acid sequence: CASSTGTSGSGFTGELFF.

J is TRBJ1-4 and V is TRBV5-1; a possible D gene is TRBD1 (5 bases). Per germline, CDR1 SGHRS and CDR2 YFSETQ. V was cut by 2 bases and J by 3 bases, with 11 bases left in between. This CDR3 contains 15 residues. The CDR3 DNA is TGCGCCAGCAGCTTTGAAGGGACTTCTAATGAAAAACTGTTTTTT. Translation: CASSFEGTSNEKLFF.

This clonotype was counted between two and nine times. This chain joins TRBV5-5 and TRBJ2-5; no clear D. The germline V gene has CDR1 SGHKS and CDR2 YYEKEE (reference sequence). The CDR3 totals 12 residues. The ends were cut back, 1 base at V and 13 bases at J, with 14 bases in the middle. The chain's CDR3 is CASSLIGYILYF. CDR3 nucleotide sequence: TGTGCCAGCAGCTTGATTGGTTACATTCTGTACTTC.

The sample holds many counts of this clonotype. This chain connects TRBV10-3 to TRBJ1-1; unclear D gene. The CDR3 has 11 residues. V lost 7 bases and J lost 4, with 7 bases in between. Germline loops: CDR1 ENHRY, CDR2 SYGVKD. CDR3 coding DNA: TGTGCCATCAAAGCGGGCACTGAAGCTTTCTTT. Translating gives CAIKAGTEAFF.

This clonotype was recorded many times. The chain joins TRBV28 to TRBJ1-4, with D tentatively TRBD1 (5 bases). Germline CDR1 is MDHEN and CDR2 is SYDVKM. The V end was cut by 7 bases, the J end by 3 bases, with 12 bases between. The CDR3 spans 14 residues. CDR3 in amino acids: CASTRGWANEKLFF. The DNA of the CDR3 is TGTGCCAGCACACGGGGGTGGGCTAATGAAAAACTGTTTTTT.

The sample holds many counts of this clonotype. The chain is built from TRBV28 and TRBJ1-3; 9 nucleotides match TRBD1. Germline V CDR1 and CDR2: MDHEN, SYDVKM. This CDR3 has 19 residues. The V and J ends lost 6 bases and 0 bases, in that order; junction bases with no gene match: 15. Written as DNA, the CDR3 is TGTGCCAGCAGCCGTAACAGGGGGCCGTTATCTTTCTCTGGAAACACCATATATTTT. It yields the protein CASSRNRGPLSFSGNTIYF.

This clonotype was seen repeatedly, ten times or more. The V gene is TRBV11-1, the J gene TRBJ1-1, with TRBD1 as a possible D gene (5 bases). Between the trimmed V and J ends, which lost 5 bases and 8 bases, there was a span of 12 bases. Germline lookup yields CDR1 SGHAT and CDR2 FQDESV (reference sequence). The CDR3 runs 12 residues. DNA for the CDR3: TGTGCCAGCAGCCCCCTGGGACTCGAAGCTTTCTTT. It yields the protein CASSPLGLEAFF.

This rearrangement joins TRBV20-1 to TRBJ2-7, with 9 bases matching TRBD2. CDR3 length: 14 amino acids. V gave up 5 bases and J gave up 2 bases; unmatched junction bases: 7. CDR1 is DFQATT, CDR2 SNEGSKA, per germline (reference sequence). In nucleotides, the CDR3 is TGCAGTGCTCTACTAGCGGGCCTAACCTACGAGCAGTACTTC. This sequence encodes CSALLAGLTYEQYF.

The chain couples TRBV20-1 to TRBJ2-7; 9 bases align to TRBD2. V was clipped by 3 bases and J by 5 bases; unmatched bases: 8. The CDR3 is 14 amino acids. Germline CDR1 DFQATT, CDR2 SNEGSKA (reference sequence). DNA for the CDR3: TGCAGTGCTAGTCACACGCGGGAGGGCCACGAGCAGTACTTC. It encodes CSASHTREGHEQYF.

This clonotype was counted at least ten times. In DNA form, the CDR3 reads TGTGCCAGCAGTTGGGGAGGGGCGTACAAAGAGACCCAGTACTTC. Translated: CASSWGGAYKETQYF. The chain employs TRBV7-3 and TRBJ2-5, with TRBD2 identical over 7 bases. Germline CDR1 SGHTA, CDR2 FQGTGA. The CDR3 is made up of 15 amino acids. Trimming removed 6 bases from V and 3 bases from J; junction bases left unmatched: 10. The full variable domain, its missing parts supplied by reference TRBV7-3 and TRBJ2-5, is GAGVSQTPSNKVTEKGKYVELRCDPISGHTALYWYRQSLGQGPEFLIYFQGTGAADDSGLPNDRFFAVRPEGSVSTLKIQRTERGDSAVYLCASSWGGAYKETQYFGPGTRLLVL.

The rearrangement uses TRBV7-9 and TRBJ1-4; the D is unclear. Germline V lookup: CDR1 SEHNR, CDR2 FQNEAQ (reference sequence). This CDR3 spans 15 amino acids. Trimming removed 5 bases at V and 5 bases at J, with 15 bases between. CDR3 nucleotides: TGTGCCAGCAGCAGGAGCCTATATGGGAATGAAAAACTGTTTTTT. It encodes CASSRSLYGNEKLFF.

This clonotype showed up just a few times. The CDR3 coding sequence is TGTGCCAGCAGCCTCTACAGGGGAGGGGAGCTGTTTTTT. This translates into CASSLYRGGELFF. The V call is TRBV11-2, the J call TRBJ2-2, with TRBD1 matching over 7 bases. The CDR3 is 13 amino acids. J lost 8 bases, V lost 5 bases, and 5 bases had no gene match. In germline, CDR1 is SGHAT, CDR2 FQNNGV.

This clonotype was seen a few times. The chain joins TRBV5-1 to TRBJ2-2, with D perhaps matching TRBD1 (6 bases). Germline CDR1 and CDR2: SGHRS and YFSETQ. The CDR3 covers 15 residues. Deletions cut 0 bases from V and 4 bases from J, with 10 bases between. DNA of the CDR3: TGCGCCAGCAGCTTGGATGCAGGGGTCACCGGGGAGCTGTTTTTT. As protein: CASSLDAGVTGELFF.

In this sample, this clonotype turned up once. This may stem from a read error, because a much larger clone lies one nucleotide away. In nucleotides, the CDR3 is TGTGCCAGCAGTCAGAGTCTGCGAGAGACCCAGTACTTC. Translation gives CASSQSLRETQYF. This chain connects TRBV7-9 to TRBJ2-5; D ambiguous. V shed 6 bases and J shed 4 bases, with 12 bases lying between them. The length of the CDR3 is 13 residues. The V gene's germline CDR1 is SEHNR and CDR2 FQNEAQ (reference sequence).

The chain employs TRBV7-2 and TRBJ2-5; 8 bases map to TRBD1. This CDR3 spans 14 amino acids. Unmatched junction bases numbered 10, after V lost 6 bases and J lost 7 bases. CDR1 SGHTA and CDR2 FQGNSA come from the germline V gene. In DNA, the CDR3 is TGTGCCAGCAGACCGACAGGGGCCACCGGGACCCAGTACTTC. Its translation is CASRPTGATGTQYF.